Presented here are 8 T cell receptor beta chains from one specimen sequenced in a study of T cell responses to AZD1222 COVID-19 vaccine (dated by TCRdb to about 2021). The sample's time point label, in plain terms: baseline before first vaccination. The method was the immunoSEQ multiplex PCR assay. TCRdb took over this immuneACCESS table, retaining in-frame rearrangements with V and J assigned. Such tables are incomplete; in checked studies, under half of the missing clones stem from an unresolved V gene, and the remainder is unexplained. Within this sample are 120,000 or so clones, with 92% of them counted one time only. Around 14% of the sample rests with the top ten. The sequences come from peripheral blood, collected on day 0 of AZD1222 vaccination. Receptors were obtained from an adult in good health.

V gene TRBV2 combines with J gene TRBJ2-7; D is ambiguous. Looked up from germline, CDR1 is SNHLY and CDR2 is FYNNEI. The V end lost 1 base, the J end lost 9 bases, and 16 bases lay between the germline ends. This CDR3 has 14 amino acids. CDR3 nucleotide sequence: TGTGCCAGCAGTGAAGTGGGGTCCAACTCGGGGCAGTACTTC. It specifies CASSEVGSNSGQYF.

The J gene is TRBJ1-2, the V gene TRBV27; possible D gene TRBD1, 6 bases. This CDR3 contains 14 residues. The germline V gene encodes CDR1 MNHEY and CDR2 SMNVEV (reference sequence). V lost 0 bases to trimming and J lost 8 bases, with 13 bases between them. The CDR3 protein is CASSLSGGHGGYTF. The DNA for the CDR3 is TGTGCCAGCAGTTTATCCGGGGGGCATGGGGGCTACACCTTC.

The rearrangement links TRBV28 to TRBJ1-5, with TRBD1 identical over 10 bases. The CDR3 extends over 15 amino acids. The V and J ends lost 4 bases and 7 bases, in that order; junction bases with no gene match: 7. Germline V gene data show CDR1 as MDHEN and CDR2 as SYDVKM. For the CDR3, the DNA is TGTGCCAGCAGTTCCCCCGGGACAGGGGTACAGCCCCAGCATTTT. This codes for CASSSPGTGVQPQHF.

The genes are TRBV14 and TRBJ2-1; the D is unclear. Germline-derived CDR1 and CDR2 are SGHDN and FVKESK. Trimming removed 2 bases from V and 5 bases from J, with 16 bases in between. This CDR3 is built from 16 residues. CDR3 coding DNA: TGTGCCAGCAGCCAACTTCGTCCACTGGAAGACAATGAGCAGTTCTTC. Residues: CASSQLRPLEDNEQFF.

J is TRBJ2-1 and V is TRBV6-6, with 11 bases lining up with TRBD1. V shed 6 bases and J 7 bases; nucleotides not matched to a gene: 5. This CDR3 is built from 14 residues. CDR1 MNHNY and CDR2 SVGAGI come from the germline V gene (reference sequence). DNA for the CDR3: TGTGCCAGCAGCGGACAGGGGGCGGGTAATGAGCAGTTCTTC. This codes for CASSGQGAGNEQFF.

The rearrangement links TRBV5-1 to TRBJ1-2; the D gene is possibly TRBD1 (5 bases). The V end was cut by 2 bases, the J end by 8 bases, with 22 bases between. CDR1 is SGHRS and CDR2 is YFSETQ in the germline V gene. CDR3 length equals 16 residues. This chain's CDR3 is CASSFYKEASGAGYTF. CDR3 in DNA: TGCGCCAGCAGCTTTTATAAGGAAGCATCTGGGGCCGGCTACACCTTC.

This rearrangement joins TRBV13 to TRBJ2-7, with unresolved D. This CDR3 comprises 14 residues. With 1 base removed from V and 4 bases from J, the gap between germline ends came to 11 bases. Germline CDR1 is PRHDT and CDR2 is FYEKMQ (reference sequence). The DNA for the CDR3 is TGTGCCAGCAGCTTAGCAGGTCCTTTTTACGAGCAGTACTTC. Its translation: CASSLAGPFYEQYF.

The rearrangement links TRBV19 to TRBJ1-1; D not resolved. This CDR3 is built from 13 residues. Per the germline V gene, CDR1 is LNHDA and CDR2 is SQIVND (reference sequence). Trimming cost V 5 bases and J 0 bases, with 7 bases left between them. The CDR3 loop reads CASSWQLNTEAFF. Here the CDR3 DNA reads TGTGCCAGTAGTTGGCAGTTGAACACTGAAGCTTTCTTT.